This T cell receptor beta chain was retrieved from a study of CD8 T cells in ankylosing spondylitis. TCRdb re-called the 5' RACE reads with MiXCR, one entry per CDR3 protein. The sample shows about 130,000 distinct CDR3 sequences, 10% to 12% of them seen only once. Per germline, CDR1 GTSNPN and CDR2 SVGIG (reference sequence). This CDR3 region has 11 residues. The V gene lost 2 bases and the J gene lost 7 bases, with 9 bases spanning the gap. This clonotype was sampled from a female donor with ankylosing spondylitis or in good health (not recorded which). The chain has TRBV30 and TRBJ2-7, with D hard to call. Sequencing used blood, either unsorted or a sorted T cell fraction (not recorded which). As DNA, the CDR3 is TGTGCCTGGAGTCGTACCCGGGAGCAGTACTTC. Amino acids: CAWSRTREQYF.